One sample yielded the 21 T cell receptor beta chains listed below, sequenced in a study of blood T cell repertoires in COVID-19. Some clones are missing from TCRdb's copy, which holds only in-frame ones; the method was immunoSEQ multiplex PCR. Here the sample spans under 400,000 clones, more than 70% being singletons. Sequencing was carried out using PBMCs or T cells enriched from blood (not recorded which). All receptors derive from a man aged 35 to 55 in a cohort exposed to, infected with or recovered from COVID-19 (not recorded which).

CDR3 DNA sequence: TGTGCCAGCAGTGAAGTTGAGGGGACAGGGAGAGAGACCCAGTACTTC. Translating gives CASSEVEGTGRETQYF. The chain employs TRBV25-1 and TRBJ2-5; 9 nucleotides line up with TRBD1. CDR3 length equals 16 residues. In germline, CDR1 is MGHDK, CDR2 SYGVNS. The V segment lost 2 bases and the J segment 4 bases; nucleotides outside the gene matches: 8.

This sequence joins TRBV6-1 and TRBJ2-7, with TRBD2 matching over 8 bases. In germline, CDR1 is MNHNS, CDR2 SASEGT. The CDR3 is 17 amino acids. V lost 4 bases and J lost 0; bases outside the gene matches: 11. The CDR3 sequence: CASSVPLAGGNSYEQYF. The CDR3 nucleotides read TGTGCCAGCAGTGTTCCACTGGCGGGAGGCAACTCCTACGAGCAGTACTTC.

CDR3: CASSLGADSGNTIYF. The CDR3 DNA is TGCGCCAGCAGCTTAGGGGCCGACTCTGGAAACACCATATATTTT. The rearrangement links TRBV5-1 to TRBJ1-3; D might be TRBD1 (5 bases). Germline values: CDR1 SGHRS, CDR2 YFSETQ. The germline V and J ends were trimmed by 2 bases and 0 bases, with 9 bases remaining between them. The CDR3 is 15 residues long.

V is TRBV2 and J is TRBJ2-5, with 8 bases fitting TRBD2. The ends lost 6 bases at V and 5 bases at J; junction bases unmatched: 11. Germline V gene data show CDR1 as SNHLY and CDR2 as FYNNEI. The length of the CDR3 is 15 residues. Written as DNA, the CDR3 is TGTGCCAGCAGCGCGACTAGCGTAGGGGGGGAGACCCAGTACTTC. Amino acid sequence: CASSATSVGGETQYF.

This sequence joins TRBV6-1 and TRBJ1-5, with 7 positions matching TRBD1. The CDR3 totals 13 residues. J was trimmed by 5 bases and V by 6 bases; bases with no gene match: 4. The germline V gene encodes CDR1 MNHNS and CDR2 SASEGT. The CDR3 nucleotides read TGTGCCAGCAGCTTTACAGGGGATCAGCCCCAGCATTTT. Its translation is CASSFTGDQPQHF.

V and J are TRBV10-3 and TRBJ1-5; possible D gene TRBD1, 5 bases. The ends were cut back, 2 bases at V and 2 bases at J, with 22 bases in the middle. This CDR3 comprises 19 residues. CDR1 and CDR2 from the germline V gene are ENHRY and SYGVKD. DNA of the CDR3: TGTGCCATCAGTGAGCCTCGGCCGTCAGGGCCTAAGGGCAATCAGCCCCAGCATTTT. Translating it yields CAISEPRPSGPKGNQPQHF.

This clone is a singleton in its sample. The J gene is TRBJ1-1, the V gene TRBV10-3, with a possible D match to TRBD1 (5 bases). Trimming shortened V by 3 bases and J by 5 bases, and 19 bases separated the two germline ends. Germline V CDR1 and CDR2: ENHRY, SYGVKD. The CDR3 length is 16 residues. DNA for the CDR3: TGTGCCATCAGTGACCCCCTCCGGGGGGGAAGAACTGAAGCTTTCTTT. Protein product: CAISDPLRGGRTEAFF.

The genes are TRBV28 and TRBJ1-4; tentative D call: TRBD1 (6 bases). The CDR3 is 11 amino acids. V was cut by 5 bases and J by 8 bases, with 6 bases left in between. Germline assignment: CDR1 MDHEN and CDR2 SYDVKM. This chain's CDR3 is CASSTGEKLFF. In nucleotides, the CDR3 is TGTGCCAGCAGTACAGGGGAAAAACTGTTTTTT.

This clone showed up just a few times. Other DNA sequences in the same sample also yield this CDR3. This chain links TRBV5-5 with TRBJ1-1; 8 bases fit TRBD1. The CDR3 is 15 amino acids. The germline V gene encodes CDR1 SGHKS and CDR2 YYEKEE (reference sequence). V shed 1 base and J 0 bases; nucleotides not matched to a gene: 2. The DNA of the CDR3 is TGTGCCAGCAGCTTGACAGGGGGTATGAACACTGAAGCTTTCTTT. Amino acids: CASSLTGGMNTEAFF.

This rearrangement joins TRBV30 to TRBJ1-5, with D possibly matching TRBD1 (5 bases). Germline loops: CDR1 GTSNPN, CDR2 SVGIG (reference sequence). Trimming shortened V by 2 bases and J by 3 bases, and 8 bases separated the two germline ends. The length of the CDR3 is 13 residues. The CDR3 loop is CAWSTRANQPQHF. CDR3 sequence (DNA): TGTGCCTGGAGTACCAGGGCCAATCAGCCCCAGCATTTT. Full variable domain (outside the CDR3, taken from reference TRBV30 and TRBJ1-5): SQTIHQWPATLVQPVGSPLSLECTVEGTSNPNLYWYRQAAGRGLQLLFYSVGIGQISSEVPQNLSASRPQDRQFILSSKKLLLSDSGFYLCAWSTRANQPQHFGDGTRLSIL.

The chain is built from TRBV5-1 and TRBJ2-2; 8 bases match TRBD1. This CDR3 has 14 residues. Germline V CDR1 and CDR2: SGHRS, YFSETQ. J lost 5 bases, V lost 8 bases, and 8 bases had no gene match. CDR3 loop: CASKDYRGTGELFF. The CDR3 bases are TGCGCCAGTAAGGACTACAGGGGGACCGGGGAGCTGTTTTTT. Based on the CDR3 plus reference TRBV5-1 and TRBJ2-2, the full variable domain is KAGVTQTPRYLIKTRGQQVTLSCSPISGHRSVSWYQQTPGQGLQFLFEYFSETQRNKGNFPGRFSGRQFSNSRSEMNVSTLELGDSALYLCASKDYRGTGELFFGEGSRLTVL.

The table lists this clone with a count of one. The chain employs TRBV5-1 and TRBJ1-1; D remains unclear. Trimming shortened V by 2 bases and J by 5 bases, and 13 bases separated the two germline ends. The CDR3 runs to 14 residues. Germline V gene data show CDR1 as SGHRS and CDR2 as YFSETQ. The CDR3 region is CASSLTVPWTEAFF. As DNA, the CDR3 is TGCGCCAGCAGCTTAACGGTCCCGTGGACTGAAGCTTTCTTT. The full variable domain, its missing parts supplied by reference TRBV5-1 and TRBJ1-1, is KAGVTQTPRYLIKTRGQQVTLSCSPISGHRSVSWYQQTPGQGLQFLFEYFSETQRNKGNFPGRFSGRQFSNSRSEMNVSTLELGDSALYLCASSLTVPWTEAFFGQGTRLTVV.

J is TRBJ2-1 and V is TRBV5-1; 13 bases agree with TRBD2. Germline V gene sequence: CDR1 SGHRS, CDR2 YFSETQ. J gave up 3 bases and V 0 bases, and 6 bases lay outside the gene matches. This CDR3 spans 18 amino acids. As DNA, the CDR3 is TGCGCCAGCAGCTTGGCCGTGACTAGCGGGAGGAGCTACAATGAGCAGTTCTTC. As protein: CASSLAVTSGRSYNEQFF.

This chain joins TRBV7-3 and TRBJ1-1; a possible D gene is TRBD1 (6 bases). Trimming pared 2 bases from V and 7 bases from J, leaving 11 bases between. CDR3 length: 13 amino acids. Germline loops: CDR1 SGHTA, CDR2 FQGTGA. CDR3 nucleotides: TGTGCCAGCAGCTTAGGGCAGGGGCTTGAAGCTTTCTTT. This sequence encodes CASSLGQGLEAFF.

The CDR3 DNA is TGTGCCAGCAGCGTAAACAGGGCCAATTCACCCCTCCACTTT. It translates to CASSVNRANSPLHF. This rearrangement joins TRBV9 to TRBJ1-6; D perhaps matches TRBD1 (6 bases). V gave up 1 base and J gave up 7 bases, with 9 bases separating them. The CDR3 consists of 14 residues. Germline V gives CDR1 SGDLS, CDR2 YYNGEE.

The gene calls are TRBV7-3 and TRBJ2-2; D call uncertain. The germline V and J ends were trimmed by 6 bases and 0 bases, with 11 bases remaining between them. This CDR3 comprises 15 residues. Germline V lookup: CDR1 SGHTA, CDR2 FQGTGA. The CDR3 DNA sequence: TGTGCCAGCAGTTCTAAAAACGCGAACACCGGGGAGCTGTTTTTT. Residues: CASSSKNANTGELFF.

This sequence joins TRBV27 and TRBJ1-2; 9 nucleotides align to TRBD1. This CDR3 has 14 amino acids. After removal of 5 bases from V and 5 bases from J, the junction contained 6 bases not matched to a gene. Per the germline V gene, CDR1 is MNHEY and CDR2 is SMNVEV (reference sequence). The CDR3 is CASSARDRDYGYTF. The CDR3 DNA reads as TGTGCCAGCAGTGCCCGGGACAGGGATTATGGCTACACCTTC.

The chain carries TRBV4-2 and TRBJ2-1, with 9 bases identical to TRBD2. Germline assignment: CDR1 LGHNA and CDR2 YNFKEQ. The CDR3 is 17 residues long. V trimming: 0 bases; J trimming: 4 bases; junction bases outside the gene matches: 7. The CDR3 DNA is TGTGCCAGCAGCCAAGATCTAAGCGGGAGGACGTACAATGAGCAGTTCTTC. This encodes CASSQDLSGRTYNEQFF.

CDR3 DNA: TGTGCCAGCAGCCTCTACGGGGGCTCCTACAATGAGCAGTTCTTC. This translates into CASSLYGGSYNEQFF. The J gene is TRBJ2-1, the V gene TRBV7-2, with TRBD2 as a possible D gene (6 bases). The V gene lost 5 bases and the J gene lost 0 bases, with 11 bases spanning the gap. Germline V lookup: CDR1 SGHTA, CDR2 FQGNSA. The CDR3 loop spans 15 amino acids. Supplemented by reference TRBV7-2 and TRBJ2-1, the full variable domain reads GAGVSQSPSNKVTEKGKDVELRCDPISGHTALYWYRQSLGQGLEFLIYFQGNSAPDKSGLPSDRFSAERTGGSVSTLTIQRTQQEDSAVYLCASSLYGGSYNEQFFGPGTRLTVL.

J is TRBJ2-2 and V is TRBV11-2, with D tentatively TRBD2 (5 bases). V was trimmed by 2 bases and J by 0 bases, leaving 10 bases between them. The CDR3 has 16 residues. Germline CDR1 and CDR2: SGHAT and FQNNGV. The CDR3 DNA reads TGTGCCAGCAGCTTATTCCTAGCCACGAACACCGGGGAGCTGTTTTTT. This sequence encodes CASSLFLATNTGELFF.

Turning to this clone: The junction differs from germline at one of its ends, possibly a read error. The V gene is TRBV6-1, the J gene TRBJ1-5; 7 bases map to TRBD1. The CDR3 totals 15 residues. The V gene's germline CDR1 is MNHNS and CDR2 SASEGT. As DNA, the CDR3 is TGTGCCAGCAGAGAAGGACAGGTTCCGAATCAGCCCCAGCATTTT. Its protein is CASREGQVPNQPQHF.